This TCR beta chain derives from a study of early T cells in non-severe SARS-CoV-2 infection. Background on the study: Unsorted whole blood bulk RNA was sequenced, with unpaired chains.

A remark on this clonotype: What it recognizes is unknown.

Whole-study results and caveats: Anti-spike CD8 responses were favored by VDJdb matching, which missed private and CD4 specificities.

Each single cDNA molecule received a unique molecular identifier. A single record per CDR3 protein comes from TCRdb applying MiXCR to the 5' RACE reads. The sample carries about 46,000 distinct CDR3 sequences, approximately 5.1% recorded once. In germline, CDR1 is SGHTA, CDR2 FQGTGA. The V end was cut by 0 bases, the J end by 5 bases, with 13 bases between. CDR3 size: 16 residues. The chain uses TRBV7-3 and TRBJ2-2; a possible D gene is TRBD2 (6 bases). This TCR came from an adult who was a healthcare worker with PCR-confirmed SARS-CoV-2 infection or an uninfected control (not recorded which). The material sequenced was whole blood, taken at baseline. The CDR3 DNA is TGTGCCAGCAGCTTAACCCTGGGACTTCCAACCGGGGAGCTGTTTTTT. It codes for CASSLTLGLPTGELFF.